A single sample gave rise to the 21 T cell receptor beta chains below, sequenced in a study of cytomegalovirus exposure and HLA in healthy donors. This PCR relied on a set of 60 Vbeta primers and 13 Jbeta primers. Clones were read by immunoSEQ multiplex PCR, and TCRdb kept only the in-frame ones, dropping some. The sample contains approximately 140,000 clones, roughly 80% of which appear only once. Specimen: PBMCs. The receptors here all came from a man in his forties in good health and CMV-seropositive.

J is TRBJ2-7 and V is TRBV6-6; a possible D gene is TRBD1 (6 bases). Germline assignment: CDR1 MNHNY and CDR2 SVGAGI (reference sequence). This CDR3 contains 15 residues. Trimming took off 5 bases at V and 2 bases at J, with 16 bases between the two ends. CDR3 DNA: TGTGCCAGCAGTACCCCGGACAGCGGACCCTACGAGCAGTACTTC. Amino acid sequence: CASSTPDSGPYEQYF.

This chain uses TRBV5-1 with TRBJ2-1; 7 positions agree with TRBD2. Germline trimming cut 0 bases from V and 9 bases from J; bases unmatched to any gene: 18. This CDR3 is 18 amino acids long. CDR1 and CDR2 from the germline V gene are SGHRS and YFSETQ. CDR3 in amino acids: CASSLDPWRGSGVGEQFF. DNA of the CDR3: TGCGCCAGCAGCTTGGACCCCTGGCGGGGGAGTGGCGTCGGTGAGCAGTTCTTC.

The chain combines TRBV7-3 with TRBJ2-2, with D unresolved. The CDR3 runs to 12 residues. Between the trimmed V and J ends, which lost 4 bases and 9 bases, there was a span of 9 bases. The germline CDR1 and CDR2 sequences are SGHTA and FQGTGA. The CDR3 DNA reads TGTGCCAGCAGCTCGTTAGAGAGGGAGCTGTTTTTT. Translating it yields CASSSLERELFF.

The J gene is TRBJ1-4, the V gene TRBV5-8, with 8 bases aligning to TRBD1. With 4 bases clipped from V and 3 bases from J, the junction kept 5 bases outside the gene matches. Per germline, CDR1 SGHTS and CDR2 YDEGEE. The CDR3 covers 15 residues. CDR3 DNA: TGTGCCAGCAGCCTAGGACAGGGAGCTAATGAAAAACTGTTTTTT. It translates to CASSLGQGANEKLFF.

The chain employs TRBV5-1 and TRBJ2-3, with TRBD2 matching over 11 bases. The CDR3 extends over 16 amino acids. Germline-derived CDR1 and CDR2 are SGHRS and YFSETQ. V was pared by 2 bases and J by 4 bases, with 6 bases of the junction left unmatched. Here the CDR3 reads CASSFQLAGAPDTQYF. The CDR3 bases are TGCGCCAGCAGCTTTCAACTAGCGGGAGCCCCAGATACGCAGTATTTT.

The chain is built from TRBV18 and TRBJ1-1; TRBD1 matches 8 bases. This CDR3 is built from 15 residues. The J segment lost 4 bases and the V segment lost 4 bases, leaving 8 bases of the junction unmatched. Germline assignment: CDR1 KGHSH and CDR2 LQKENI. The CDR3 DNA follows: TGTGCCAGCTCACAACGGACAGGGCTGGGCACTGAAGCTTTCTTT. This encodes CASSQRTGLGTEAFF.

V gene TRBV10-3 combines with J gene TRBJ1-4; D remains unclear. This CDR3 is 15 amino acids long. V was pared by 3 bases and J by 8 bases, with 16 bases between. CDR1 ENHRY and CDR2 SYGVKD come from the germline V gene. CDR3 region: CAISERGTAGEKLFF. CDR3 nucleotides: TGTGCCATCAGTGAACGGGGAACCGCGGGAGAAAAACTGTTTTTT.

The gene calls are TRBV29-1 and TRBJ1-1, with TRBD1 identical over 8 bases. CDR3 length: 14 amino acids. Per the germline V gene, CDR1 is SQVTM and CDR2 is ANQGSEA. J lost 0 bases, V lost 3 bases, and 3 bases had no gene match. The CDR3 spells CSVDLQGVNTEAFF. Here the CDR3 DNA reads TGCAGCGTTGATTTACAGGGGGTGAACACTGAAGCTTTCTTT.

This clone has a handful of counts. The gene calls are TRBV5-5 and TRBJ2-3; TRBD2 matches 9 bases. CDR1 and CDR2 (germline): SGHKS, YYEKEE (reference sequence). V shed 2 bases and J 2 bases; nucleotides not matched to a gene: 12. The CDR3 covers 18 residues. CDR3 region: CASSLKAGGLQLTDTQYF. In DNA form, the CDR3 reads TGTGCCAGCAGCTTAAAAGCGGGGGGCCTTCAACTCACAGATACGCAGTATTTT. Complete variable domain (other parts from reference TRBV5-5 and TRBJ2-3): DAGVTQSPTHLIKTRGQQVTLRCSPISGHKSVSWYQQVLGQGPQFIFQYYEKEERGRGNFPDRFSARQFPNYSSELNVNALLLGDSALYLCASSLKAGGLQLTDTQYFGPGTRLTVL.

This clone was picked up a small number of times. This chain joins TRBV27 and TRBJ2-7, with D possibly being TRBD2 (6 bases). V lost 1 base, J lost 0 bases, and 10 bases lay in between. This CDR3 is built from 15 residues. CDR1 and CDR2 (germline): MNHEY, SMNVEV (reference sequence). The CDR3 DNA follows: TGTGCCAGCAGTTTATGGGCGGGGAGCTCCTACGAGCAGTACTTC. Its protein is CASSLWAGSSYEQYF.

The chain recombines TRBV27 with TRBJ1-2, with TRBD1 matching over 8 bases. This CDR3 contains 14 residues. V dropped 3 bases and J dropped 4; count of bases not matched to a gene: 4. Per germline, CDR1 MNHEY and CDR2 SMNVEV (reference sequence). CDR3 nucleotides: TGTGCCAGCAGTTTCGGACAGGGCGTCTATGGCTACACCTTC. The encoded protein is CASSFGQGVYGYTF.

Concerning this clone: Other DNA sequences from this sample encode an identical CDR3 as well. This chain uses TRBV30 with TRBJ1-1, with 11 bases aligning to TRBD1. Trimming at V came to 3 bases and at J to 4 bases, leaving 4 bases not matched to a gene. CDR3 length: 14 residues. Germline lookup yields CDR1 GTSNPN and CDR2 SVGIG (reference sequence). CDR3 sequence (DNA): TGTGCCTGGAGAGGACAGGGGGCTGGCACTGAAGCTTTCTTT. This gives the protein CAWRGQGAGTEAFF.

In DNA form, the CDR3 reads TGTGCCAGCAGCTTGGATTCTAGAGAGCAGTACTTC. Translating gives CASSLDSREQYF. This chain joins TRBV5-4 and TRBJ2-7; D gene ambiguous. Germline CDR1 and CDR2: SGHNT and YYREEE (reference sequence). The V gene lost 0 bases and the J gene lost 7 bases, with 8 bases spanning the gap. This CDR3 spans 12 amino acids.

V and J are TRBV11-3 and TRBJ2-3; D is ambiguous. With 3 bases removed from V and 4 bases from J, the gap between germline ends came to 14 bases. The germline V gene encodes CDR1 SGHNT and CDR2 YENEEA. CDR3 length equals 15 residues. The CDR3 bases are TGTGCCAGCAGCTTTGTCGGAGTCTATCCAGATACGCAGTATTTT. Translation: CASSFVGVYPDTQYF.

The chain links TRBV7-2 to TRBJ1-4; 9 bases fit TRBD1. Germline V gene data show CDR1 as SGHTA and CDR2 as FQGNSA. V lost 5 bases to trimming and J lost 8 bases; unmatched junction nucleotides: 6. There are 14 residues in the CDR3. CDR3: CASSPGTGREKLFF. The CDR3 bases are TGTGCCAGCAGCCCCGGGACAGGGCGGGAAAAACTGTTTTTT.

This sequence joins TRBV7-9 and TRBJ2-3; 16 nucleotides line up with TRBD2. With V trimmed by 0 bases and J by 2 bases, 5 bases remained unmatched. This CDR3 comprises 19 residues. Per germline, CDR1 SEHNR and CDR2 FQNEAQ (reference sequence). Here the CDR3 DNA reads TGTGCCAGCAGCTTAGCGGGACTAGCGGGAGGGCCCTCCACAGATACGCAGTATTTT. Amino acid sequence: CASSLAGLAGGPSTDTQYF.

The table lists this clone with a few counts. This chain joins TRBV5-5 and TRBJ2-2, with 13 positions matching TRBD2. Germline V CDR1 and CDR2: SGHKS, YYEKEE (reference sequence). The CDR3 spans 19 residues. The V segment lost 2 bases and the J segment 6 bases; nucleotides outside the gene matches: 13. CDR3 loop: CASSFSGLAGDRMAGELFF. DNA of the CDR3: TGTGCCAGCAGCTTCTCTGGACTAGCGGGAGATCGAATGGCCGGGGAGCTGTTTTTT.

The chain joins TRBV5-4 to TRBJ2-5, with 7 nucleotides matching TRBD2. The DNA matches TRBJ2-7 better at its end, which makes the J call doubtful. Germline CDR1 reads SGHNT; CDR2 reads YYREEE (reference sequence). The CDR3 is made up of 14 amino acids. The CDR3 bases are TGTGCCAGCAGCTTGGGACTAGCACTCTACGAGCAGTACTTC. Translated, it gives CASSLGLALYEQYF.

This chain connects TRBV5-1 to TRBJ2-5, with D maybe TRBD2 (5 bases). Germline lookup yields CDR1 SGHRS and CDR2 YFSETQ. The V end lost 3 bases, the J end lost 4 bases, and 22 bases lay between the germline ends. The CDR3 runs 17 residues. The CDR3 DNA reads TGCGCCAGCAGCTCCAGTTTCAGGCAGGCCGGAGGAGAGACCCAGTACTTC. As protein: CASSSSFRQAGGETQYF.

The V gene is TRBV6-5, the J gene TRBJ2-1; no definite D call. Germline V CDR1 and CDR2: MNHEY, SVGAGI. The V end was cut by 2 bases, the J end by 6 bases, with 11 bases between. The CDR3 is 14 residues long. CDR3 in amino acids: CASSYDGRVNEQFF. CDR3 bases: TGTGCCAGCAGTTACGATGGGCGCGTCAATGAGCAGTTCTTC.

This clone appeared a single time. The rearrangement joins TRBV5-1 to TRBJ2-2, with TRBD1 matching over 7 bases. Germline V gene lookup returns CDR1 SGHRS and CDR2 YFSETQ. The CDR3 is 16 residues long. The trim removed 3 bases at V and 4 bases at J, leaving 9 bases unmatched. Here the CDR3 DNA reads TGCGCCAGCAGCTCCCTGGGGACAGTCACCACCGGGGAGCTGTTTTTT. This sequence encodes CASSSLGTVTTGELFF.